This T cell receptor (beta chain) was identified during a study of T cells in Graves' hyperthyroidism and ophthalmopathy. Turning to the study itself: Peripheral blood collection took place at initial diagnosis, before any treatment. Study-wide points: Progression to ophthalmopathy was predicted a median of about six months early.

Researchers defined stable Graves' hyperthyroidism as no ophthalmopathy progression within 18 months. For the diagnoses, clinical symptoms, serum thyroxine and TRAb, thyroid ultrasound and orbital computed tomography were used. From RNA transcripts, TCR beta CDR3 regions were amplified. RT-PCR in the first round (using the HTBI primer set) targeted the TCR CDR3. Using its own MiXCR run on the multiplex PCR reads, TCRdb lists one record per CDR3 protein. The sample contains a few hundred thousand distinct CDR3 sequences, approximately 16% of which appear only once. Comments on this clonotype: Its antigen is not identified.

Specimen: blood. The receptor was isolated from a woman aged 45-59 years with Graves' hyperthyroidism.

This CDR3 is CASSLVDSYNQPQHF. CDR3 coding DNA: TGTGCCAGCAGTTTAGTCGACAGTTATAATCAGCCCCAGCATTTT. The chain is built from TRBV28 and TRBJ1-5, with a possible D match to TRBD1 (5 bases). The CDR3 runs to 15 residues. V lost 2 bases, J lost 4 bases, and 12 bases lay in between. From germline, CDR1 is MDHEN and CDR2 SYDVKM. Looking up the rest from reference TRBV28 and TRBJ1-5 gives the full variable domain: DVKVTQSSRYLVKRTGEKVFLECVQDMDHENMFWYRQDPGLGLRLIYFSYDVKMKEKGDIPEGYSVSREKKERFSLILESASTNQTSMYLCASSLVDSYNQPQHFGDGTRLSIL.